These 30 T cell receptor beta chains were sequenced from one sample in a study of T cell changes during pregnancy in multiple sclerosis. Profiled with immunoSEQ multiplex PCR; TCRdb holds only in-frame clones, not every one. This sample has roughly 110,000 clones, with around 92% found just once. Here the sequenced sample was peripheral blood, taken in the third trimester of pregnancy. The origin of the receptors is a female donor in good health, enrolled as a control in a pregnancy study.

The rearrangement joins TRBV7-9 to TRBJ1-4, with D possibly matching TRBD1 (5 bases). There are 14 residues in the CDR3. CDR1 and CDR2 (germline): SEHNR, FQNEAQ (reference sequence). V dropped 8 bases and J dropped 6 bases, with 16 bases sitting between them. In DNA form, the CDR3 reads TGTGCCAGCTCCCGCGGGGGGGGAGATGAAAAACTGTTTTTT. Protein sequence: CASSRGGGDEKLFF.

The V gene is TRBV7-2, the J gene TRBJ2-7; 7 bases agree with TRBD2. Germline V CDR1 and CDR2: SGHTA, FQGNSA. V was pared by 5 bases and J by 4 bases, with 14 bases of the junction left unmatched. The CDR3 covers 16 residues. Here the CDR3 DNA reads TGTGCCAGCAGCATAACCCCGGGGAGGGCCATATACGAGCAGTACTTC. As protein: CASSITPGRAIYEQYF.

V is TRBV13 and J is TRBJ1-4; a possible D gene is TRBD1 (5 bases). Trimming shortened V by 5 bases and J by 0 bases, and 13 bases separated the two germline ends. Germline V gives CDR1 PRHDT, CDR2 FYEKMQ (reference sequence). This CDR3 comprises 16 residues. The CDR3 reads CASSLRQTATNEKLFF. Here the CDR3 DNA reads TGTGCCAGCAGCCTACGACAGACTGCAACTAATGAAAAACTGTTTTTT.

The genes are TRBV5-1 and TRBJ2-6, with D tentatively TRBD1 (6 bases). V lost 0 bases, J lost 0 bases, and 13 bases lay in between. The germline V gene has CDR1 SGHRS and CDR2 YFSETQ. The CDR3 covers 18 residues. For the CDR3, the DNA is TGCGCCAGCAGCTTGGGCCGGGACACCTACTCTGGGGCCAACGTCCTGACTTTC. Amino acids: CASSLGRDTYSGANVLTF.

V usage is TRBV27 and J usage is TRBJ1-1; perhaps TRBD1 as D (5 bases). This CDR3 region has 16 residues. Trimming shortened V by 0 bases and J by 4 bases, and 15 bases separated the two germline ends. The germline V gene encodes CDR1 MNHEY and CDR2 SMNVEV (reference sequence). CDR3 DNA: TGTGCCAGCAGTTTATCCCAGGGAGGGCTGGGCACTGAAGCTTTCTTT. Encoded protein: CASSLSQGGLGTEAFF.

The table lists this clone with a count of one. The rearrangement joins TRBV7-6 to TRBJ2-5, with 16 bases aligning to TRBD2. Per germline, CDR1 SGHVS and CDR2 FNYEAQ. The V and J ends lost 3 bases and 4 bases, in that order; junction bases with no gene match: 2. This CDR3 spans 16 amino acids. As DNA, the CDR3 is TGTGCCAGCAGCTTGGGACTAGCGGGGGGGCCAGAGACCCAGTACTTC. It specifies CASSLGLAGGPETQYF.

The V gene is TRBV23-1, the J gene TRBJ1-2; D may be TRBD1 (6 bases). TRBV23-1 is known as an ORF, though its function is uncertain. Trimming cost V 8 bases and J 6 bases, with 16 bases left between them. This CDR3 has 13 amino acids. CDR3 in amino acids: CASSETGTDGYTF. For the CDR3, the DNA is TGCGCCAGCTCTGAAACAGGGACCGATGGCTACACCTTC.

The chain carries TRBV6-5 and TRBJ2-5; a weak D match, TRBD1 (5 bases). V lost 6 bases to trimming and J lost 2 bases, with 10 bases between them. The CDR3 runs 13 residues. The germline V gene encodes CDR1 MNHEY and CDR2 SVGAGI. CDR3: CASRTVGQETQYF. DNA for the CDR3: TGTGCCAGCAGGACAGTTGGTCAAGAGACCCAGTACTTC.

V and J are TRBV5-1 and TRBJ2-2; TRBD2 is a possible D gene (5 bases). Trimming removed 2 bases from V and 5 bases from J, with 7 bases in between. The CDR3 consists of 13 residues. Germline assignment: CDR1 SGHRS and CDR2 YFSETQ. CDR3 region: CASSFRRTGELFF. DNA for the CDR3: TGCGCCAGCAGCTTCAGGAGGACCGGGGAGCTGTTTTTT.

V and J are TRBV6-1 and TRBJ2-3; 7 bases line up with TRBD2. V shed 0 bases, J shed 7 bases, and the junction held 7 bases outside the gene matches. The length of the CDR3 is 15 residues. Germline V gives CDR1 MNHNS, CDR2 SASEGT. CDR3: CASSEAGGVQYTQYF. In DNA, the CDR3 is TGTGCCAGCAGTGAAGCGGGGGGGGTGCAGTATACGCAGTATTTT.

This clone was recorded once. This rearrangement joins TRBV7-2 to TRBJ2-5; 12 bases are shared with TRBD2. The CDR3 runs to 16 residues. With 5 bases clipped from V and 5 bases from J, the junction kept 9 bases outside the gene matches. Germline CDR1 and CDR2: SGHTA and FQGNSA. Here the CDR3 reads CASSPGASGGGETQYF. CDR3 DNA sequence: TGTGCCAGCAGCCCTGGGGCTAGCGGGGGGGGTGAGACCCAGTACTTC. Together with reference TRBV7-2 and TRBJ2-5, the CDR3 gives the full variable domain: GAGVSQSPSNKVTEKGKDVELRCDPISGHTALYWYRQSLGQGLEFLIYFQGNSAPDKSGLPSDRFSAERTGGSVSTLTIQRTQQEDSAVYLCASSPGASGGGETQYFGPGTRLLVL.

The J gene is TRBJ2-2, the V gene TRBV7-2; 9 bases are a match to TRBD1. Germline trimming cut 3 bases from V and 6 bases from J; bases unmatched to any gene: 5. CDR1 and CDR2 from the germline V gene are SGHTA and FQGNSA. This CDR3 spans 15 amino acids. The CDR3 bases are TGTGCCAGCAGCTTGGGACAGGGTTCGTCCGGGGAGCTGTTTTTT. Its translation: CASSLGQGSSGELFF. The full variable domain, with the rest looked up from reference TRBV7-2 and TRBJ2-2, is GAGVSQSPSNKVTEKGKDVELRCDPISGHTALYWYRQSLGQGLEFLIYFQGNSAPDKSGLPSDRFSAERTGGSVSTLTIQRTQQEDSAVYLCASSLGQGSSGELFFGEGSRLTVL.

The chain combines TRBV30 with TRBJ2-3; weak D call: TRBD1 (5 bases). The germline gives CDR1 GTSNPN, CDR2 SVGIG (reference sequence). The CDR3 runs to 13 residues. Trimming took off 4 bases at V and 2 bases at J, with 10 bases between the two ends. The CDR3 region is CAWIDSFTDTQYF. For the CDR3, the DNA is TGTGCCTGGATCGACAGTTTCACAGATACGCAGTATTTT.

V usage is TRBV4-2 and J usage is TRBJ1-5; 10 bases map to TRBD1. The CDR3 covers 19 residues. Germline trimming cut 0 bases from V and 6 bases from J; bases unmatched to any gene: 14. Germline V gene data show CDR1 as LGHNA and CDR2 as YNFKEQ. In nucleotides, the CDR3 is TGTGCCAGCAGCCAAGAATCCTACCGGGACAGGGGTCTTACTCAGCCCCAGCATTTT. Encoded protein: CASSQESYRDRGLTQPQHF.

The chain combines TRBV4-3 with TRBJ1-2, with TRBD1 identical over 8 bases. V gave up 1 base and J gave up 2 bases; unmatched junction bases: 6. The CDR3 extends over 16 amino acids. Germline CDR1 LGHNA, CDR2 YSLEER. As DNA, the CDR3 is TGCGCCAGCAGCCAAGCGGCGACAGGGGAAAACTATGGCTACACCTTC. Protein product: CASSQAATGENYGYTF.

This clone appeared a single time. The chain recombines TRBV4-3 with TRBJ2-5, with 11 bases matching TRBD2. This CDR3 spans 16 amino acids. Losses at the gene ends were 1 base for V and 2 bases for J; bases not matched to a gene: 3. CDR1 and CDR2 from the germline V gene are LGHNA and YSLEER. In nucleotides, the CDR3 is TGCGCCAGCAGCCAAGCGCCTAGCGGGGGGCAAGAGACCCAGTACTTC. Its protein product is CASSQAPSGGQETQYF.

The genes are TRBV13 and TRBJ2-4; possibly TRBD2 for D (6 bases). V was pared by 6 bases and J by 0 bases, with 9 bases between. The CDR3 is 14 residues long. CDR1 is PRHDT, CDR2 FYEKMQ, per germline (reference sequence). CDR3 in amino acids: CASSLGLAKNIQYF. CDR3 bases: TGTGCCAGCAGTTTGGGACTAGCCAAAAACATTCAGTACTTC.

The V gene is TRBV19, the J gene TRBJ2-5; perhaps TRBD1 as D (5 bases). V lost 9 bases and J 3 bases, leaving 20 bases between the germline ends. The CDR3 is 15 amino acids. Germline V gives CDR1 LNHDA, CDR2 SQIVND (reference sequence). The chain's CDR3 is CASSPRQGREETQYF. In DNA, the CDR3 is TGTGCCAGCAGTCCTAGGCAGGGTAGAGAAGAGACCCAGTACTTC. The full variable domain, completed using reference TRBV19 and TRBJ2-5, is DGGITQSPKYLFRKEGQNVTLSCEQNLNHDAMYWYRQDPGQGLRLIYYSQIVNDFQKGDIAEGYSVSREKKESFPLTVTSAQKNPTAFYLCASSPRQGREETQYFGPGTRLLVL.

The chain is built from TRBV29-1 and TRBJ1-2, with 8 positions matching TRBD1. CDR1 SQVTM and CDR2 ANQGSEA come from the germline V gene. The CDR3 is 16 amino acids. The V gene end was trimmed by 0 bases and the J gene end by 6 bases; junction bases not matched to a gene: 12. CDR3 in DNA: TGCAGCGTTGAAGATCGGGACAGGCCCCCCTCGGATGGCTACACCTTC. This sequence encodes CSVEDRDRPPSDGYTF.

J is TRBJ1-6 and V is TRBV5-1; TRBD1 agrees at 8 bases. Trimming at V came to 3 bases and at J to 7 bases, leaving 18 bases not matched to a gene. Germline V lookup: CDR1 SGHRS, CDR2 YFSETQ. The CDR3 covers 19 residues. CDR3 sequence reads: CASSSTFDSGQGNNSPLHF. CDR3 nucleotides: TGCGCCAGCAGCTCAACCTTCGACAGCGGACAGGGTAACAATTCACCCCTCCACTTT.

The rearrangement joins TRBV7-9 to TRBJ1-1; D is perhaps TRBD1 (5 bases). V was trimmed by 1 base and J by 5 bases, leaving 17 bases between them. CDR1 and CDR2 (germline): SEHNR, FQNEAQ (reference sequence). The CDR3 runs 16 residues. Written as DNA, the CDR3 is TGTGCCAGCAGCTTAGTCAATGGGGGGTTAGGGACTGAAGCTTTCTTT. Encoded protein: CASSLVNGGLGTEAFF.

The V and J genes are TRBV4-1 and TRBJ2-6; unclear D gene. The ends were cut back, 1 base at V and 0 bases at J, with 7 bases in the middle. CDR1 is MGHRA, CDR2 YSYEKL, per germline. CDR3 size: 16 residues. The CDR3 region is CASSQGTVSGANVLTF. Here the CDR3 DNA reads TGCGCCAGCAGCCAAGGAACAGTCTCTGGGGCCAACGTCCTGACTTTC.

This clone has only a few counts. The genes are TRBV30 and TRBJ1-1; D remains unclear. The CDR3 contains 14 residues. Trimming left V 8 bases short and J 4 bases short, with 20 bases between. Germline CDR1 and CDR2: GTSNPN and SVGIG (reference sequence). The CDR3 region has the DNA TGTGCCGCCAGGTGGCAGCTTCATTCCACTGAAGCTTTCTTT. This encodes CAARWQLHSTEAFF.

The chain is built from TRBV4-3 and TRBJ1-4; a weak D match, TRBD1 (5 bases). This CDR3 comprises 15 residues. Germline loops: CDR1 LGHNA, CDR2 YSLEER. Between the trimmed V and J ends, which lost 0 bases and 8 bases, there was a span of 13 bases. The CDR3 DNA sequence: TGCGCCAGCAGCCAAGAATCGGGGGTTGGCGAAAAACTGTTTTTT. As protein: CASSQESGVGEKLFF.

The chain carries TRBV19 and TRBJ1-1; 7 bases fit TRBD1. Per the germline V gene, CDR1 is LNHDA and CDR2 is SQIVND (reference sequence). The length of the CDR3 is 13 residues. V dropped 3 bases and J dropped 5; count of bases not matched to a gene: 3. CDR3 sequence: CASSIDRETEAFF. CDR3 sequence (DNA): TGTGCCAGTAGTATTGACAGGGAGACTGAAGCTTTCTTT. Supplemented by reference TRBV19 and TRBJ1-1, the full variable domain reads DGGITQSPKYLFRKEGQNVTLSCEQNLNHDAMYWYRQDPGQGLRLIYYSQIVNDFQKGDIAEGYSVSREKKESFPLTVTSAQKNPTAFYLCASSIDRETEAFFGQGTRLTVV.

The V call is TRBV4-1, the J call TRBJ2-3; 8 bases map to TRBD1. Germline trimming cut 1 base from V and 1 base from J; bases unmatched to any gene: 4. Germline V gene data show CDR1 as MGHRA and CDR2 as YSYEKL. The CDR3 runs 16 residues. CDR3 sequence reads: CASSQVETGGTDTQYF. In nucleotides, the CDR3 is TGCGCCAGCAGCCAAGTGGAGACAGGGGGCACAGATACGCAGTATTTT.

This chain links TRBV27 with TRBJ1-1; tentative D call: TRBD1 (6 bases). CDR1 is MNHEY and CDR2 is SMNVEV in the germline V gene (reference sequence). V gave up 0 bases and J gave up 3 bases, with 14 bases separating them. The CDR3 sequence is 16 residues long. The CDR3 sequence: CASSLSMGGADTEAFF. The CDR3 nucleotides read TGTGCCAGCAGTTTATCGATGGGGGGGGCGGACACTGAAGCTTTCTTT.

The V and J genes are TRBV7-3 and TRBJ2-3, with a possible D match to TRBD1 (5 bases). Looked up from germline, CDR1 is SGHTA and CDR2 is FQGTGA. CDR3 length: 14 amino acids. The V end lost 7 bases, the J end lost 4 bases, and 15 bases lay between the germline ends. CDR3 nucleotide sequence: TGTGCCAGCACTGGGGCAGGGTCTCCAGATACGCAGTATTTT. This translates into CASTGAGSPDTQYF.

V usage is TRBV30 and J usage is TRBJ2-3; 8 bases line up with TRBD2. V was pared by 0 bases and J by 1 base, with 18 bases of the junction left unmatched. The germline V gene has CDR1 GTSNPN and CDR2 SVGIG (reference sequence). The CDR3 totals 20 residues. The CDR3 reads CAWSVFREGWGRGGTDTQYF. The DNA of the CDR3 is TGTGCCTGGAGTGTATTTCGGGAGGGTTGGGGGCGGGGGGGCACAGATACGCAGTATTTT. Full variable domain (rest looked up from reference TRBV30 and TRBJ2-3): SQTIHQWPATLVQPVGSPLSLECTVEGTSNPNLYWYRQAAGRGLQLLFYSVGIGQISSEVPQNLSASRPQDRQFILSSKKLLLSDSGFYLCAWSVFREGWGRGGTDTQYFGPGTRLTVL.

The CDR3 loop reads CASSLETGAYEQYF. The CDR3 DNA reads as TGTGCCAGCAGCTTAGAAACAGGGGCCTACGAGCAGTACTTC. V usage is TRBV7-8 and J usage is TRBJ2-7, with 7 bases fitting TRBD1. Germline V lookup: CDR1 SGHVS, CDR2 FQNEAQ. This CDR3 is 14 amino acids long. V lost 1 base and J lost 2; bases outside the gene matches: 2.